This TCR beta chain was captured by sequencing in a study of blood T cell repertoires in COVID-19. Sequencing used immunoSEQ multiplex PCR; TCRdb keeps in-frame clones, though not all of them. The table shows fewer than 350,000 clones, with 85% occurring only once. The study recruited people aged about 18 to 95 years across roughly 25 US areas. The V gene lost 0 bases and the J gene lost 2 bases, with 5 bases spanning the gap. CDR3 size: 13 residues. CDR1 is LNHDA and CDR2 is SQIVND in the germline V gene (reference sequence). Input material: PBMCs or T cells enriched from blood (not recorded which). The V call is TRBV19, the J call TRBJ2-7, with D hard to call. This receptor was taken from a woman between 50 and 59 years old who had recovered from COVID-19. DNA of the CDR3: TGTGCCAGTAGTATAGAGGGCGCCTACGAGCAGTACTTC. It codes for CASSIEGAYEQYF.